This T cell receptor (beta chain) originates from a study of cytomegalovirus exposure and HLA in healthy donors. Study summary: Of all 400 or so donors who were genotyped, roughly 83% belonged to the Caucasian-associated ancestry cluster.

The study ran its PCR with 60 Vbeta and 13 Jbeta primers. The table came from immunoSEQ multiplex PCR; TCRdb's copy has only in-frame clones and leaves some out. Among more than 85,000 clones listed, about 80% were seen once. The CDR3 extends over 15 amino acids. Trimming at V came to 1 base and at J to 8 bases, leaving 9 bases not matched to a gene. The germline gives CDR1 GTSNPN, CDR2 SVGIG (reference sequence). About this clone: What it binds is not known.

Whole-study findings and limits: Exclusion applied to some V segments, including TRBV6-2 and TRBV6-3, as they were indistinguishable. Being productive about 90% or about 30% of the time was typical of most TCR beta V segments in an earlier analysis. In vitro testing confirmed a few CMV-associated chains as specific for CMV antigens.

V is TRBV30 and J is TRBJ1-2; 11 bases map to TRBD1. The TCR sequence derives from a woman aged 60-75 years in good health and CMV-seropositive. Material for sequencing was PBMCs. The CDR3, as DNA: TGTGCCTGGAGTGCCGATCTACGGGACAGGGGGGGCTACACCTTC. This sequence encodes CAWSADLRDRGGYTF.